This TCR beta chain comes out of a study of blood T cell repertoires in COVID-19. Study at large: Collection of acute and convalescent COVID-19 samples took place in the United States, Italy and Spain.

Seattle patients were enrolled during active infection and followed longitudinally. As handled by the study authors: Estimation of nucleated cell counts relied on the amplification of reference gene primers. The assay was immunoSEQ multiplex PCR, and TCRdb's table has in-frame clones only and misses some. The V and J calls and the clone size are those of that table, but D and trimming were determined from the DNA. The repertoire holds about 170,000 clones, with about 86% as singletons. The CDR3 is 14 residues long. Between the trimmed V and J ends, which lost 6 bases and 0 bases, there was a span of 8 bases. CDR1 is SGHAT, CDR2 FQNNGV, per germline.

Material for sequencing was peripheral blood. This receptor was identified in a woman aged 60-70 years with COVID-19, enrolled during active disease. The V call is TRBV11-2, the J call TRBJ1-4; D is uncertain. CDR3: CASSRQATNEKLFF. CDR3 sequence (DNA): TGTGCCAGCAGTCGACAAGCAACTAATGAAAAACTGTTTTTT.